Described below is a single TCR beta chain sequence and its context. The germline V and J ends were trimmed by 4 bases and 2 bases, with 12 bases remaining between them. Germline lookup yields CDR1 KGHSH and CDR2 LQKENI. This CDR3 region has 14 residues. In the original processing: Amplified reference gene primers provided the basis for estimating nucleated cell counts. Some clones are missing from TCRdb's copy, which holds only in-frame ones; the method was immunoSEQ multiplex PCR. That table supplies the V and J calls and clone size; D and trimming were determined from the DNA. There are 200,000 to 250,000 clones in the sample; around 84% occur only once, and about 13% lies in the top ten. These data originate in a study of blood T cell repertoires in COVID-19. Study at large: Sources were T cells, B-cell-depleted T cells, or PBMCs; the material itself was cDNA or gDNA.

This clonotype originated in a human donor in a cohort sampled during active COVID-19. Specimen: peripheral blood. The J gene is TRBJ2-7, the V gene TRBV18; D may be TRBD1 (6 bases). For the CDR3, the DNA is TGTGCCAGCTCACTAGGGACACTACCCTACGAGCAGTACTTC. Protein product: CASSLGTLPYEQYF.